This paragraph covers one TCR beta chain sequence. Measured with immunoSEQ multiplex PCR; TCRdb has only the in-frame clones, and not every one. The top ten hold approximately 0.06% of the sample, which has some 500,000 clones, almost 97% seen once. This sample stems from a study of shared clonotypes between healthy human individuals. The CDR3 covers 13 residues. Germline values: CDR1 KGHSH, CDR2 LQKENI. The ends were cut back, 3 bases at V and 3 bases at J, with 9 bases in the middle. This TCR derives from a woman in her 30s in good health. Material: naive CD4+ T cells sorted from blood. Subset indicated: CD45RA+ positively selected. The chain combines TRBV18 with TRBJ2-7; tentative D call: TRBD1 (6 bases). CDR3 protein: CASSPGQNYEQYF. CDR3 nucleotide sequence: TGTGCCAGCTCACCGGGACAAAACTACGAGCAGTACTTC. The full variable domain, its missing parts supplied by reference TRBV18 and TRBJ2-7, is NAGVMQNPRHLVRRRGQEARLRCSPMKGHSHVYWYRQLPEEGLKFMVYLQKENIIDESGMPKERFSAEFPKEGPSILRIQQVVRGDSAAYFCASSPGQNYEQYFGPGTRLTVT.